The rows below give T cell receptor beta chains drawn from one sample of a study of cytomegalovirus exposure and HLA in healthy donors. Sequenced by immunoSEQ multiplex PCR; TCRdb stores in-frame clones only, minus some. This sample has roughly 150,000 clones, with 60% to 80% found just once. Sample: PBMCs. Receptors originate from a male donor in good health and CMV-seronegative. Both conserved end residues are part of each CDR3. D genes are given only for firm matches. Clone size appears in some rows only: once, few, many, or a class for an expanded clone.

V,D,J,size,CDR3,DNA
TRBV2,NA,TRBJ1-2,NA,CASSLGQINYGYTF,TGTGCCAGCAGCTTGGGCCAAATTAACTATGGCTACACCTTC
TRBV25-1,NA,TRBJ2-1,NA,CAPRDTNLRDEQFF,TGTGCCCCCAGGGACACTAACTTACGGGATGAGCAGTTCTTC
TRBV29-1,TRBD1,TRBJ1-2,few,CSVRRDRAPGYTF,TGCAGCGTCCGACGAGACAGGGCTCCAGGCTACACCTTC
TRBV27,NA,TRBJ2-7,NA,CASSLQGREYEQYF,TGTGCCAGCAGTCTCCAGGGGAGGGAATACGAGCAGTACTTC
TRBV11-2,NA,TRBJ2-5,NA,CASSQRGGQETQYF,TGTGCCAGCAGCCAGAGGGGGGGCCAAGAGACCCAGTACTTC
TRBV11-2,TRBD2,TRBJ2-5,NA,CASSPRTSGVIKTQYF,TGTGCCAGCAGCCCTAGGACTAGCGGGGTAATTAAGACCCAGTACTTC
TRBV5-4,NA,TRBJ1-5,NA,CASSWSPDQPQHF,TGTGCCAGCAGCTGGAGTCCTGATCAGCCCCAGCATTTT
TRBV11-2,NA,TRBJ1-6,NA,CASSFPQASPLHF,TGTGCCAGCAGCTTCCCTCAGGCTTCACCCCTCCACTTT
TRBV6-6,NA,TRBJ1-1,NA,CASSNPGRVETEAFF,TGTGCCAGCAGTAACCCCGGCAGGGTGGAGACTGAAGCTTTCTTT
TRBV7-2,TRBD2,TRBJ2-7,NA,CASSLTSGDTYEQYF,TGTGCCAGCAGCCTAACTAGCGGGGACACCTACGAGCAGTACTTC
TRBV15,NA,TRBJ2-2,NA,CATSRDRAPAGGELFF,TGTGCCACCAGCAGAGATCGGGCTCCCGCGGGCGGGGAGCTGTTTTTT
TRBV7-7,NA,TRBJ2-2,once,CASSPWGVGGPGELFF,TGTGCCAGCAGCCCCTGGGGGGTAGGAGGGCCCGGGGAGCTGTTTTTT
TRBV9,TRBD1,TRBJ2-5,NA,CASSVSRDRGRGETQYF,TGTGCCAGCAGCGTGAGTCGGGACAGGGGGCGCGGGGAGACCCAGTACTTC
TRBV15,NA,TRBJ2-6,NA,CATSRDQGSGANVLTF,TGTGCCACCAGCAGAGATCAGGGGTCTGGGGCCAACGTCCTGACTTTC
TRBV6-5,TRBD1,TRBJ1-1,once,CASSYSTGGVAEAFF,TGTGCCAGCAGTTACTCGACAGGGGGCGTCGCTGAAGCTTTCTTT
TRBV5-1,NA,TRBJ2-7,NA,CASPITWSEQYF,TGCGCCAGTCCGATTACTTGGAGCGAGCAGTACTTC
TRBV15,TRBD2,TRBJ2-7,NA,CATSRGGGNSYEQYF,TGTGCCACCAGCAGAGGGGGGGGAAACTCCTACGAGCAGTACTTC
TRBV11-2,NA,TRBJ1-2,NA,CASSPAGTGSNYGYTF,TGTGCCAGCAGCCCAGCGGGTACAGGATCTAACTATGGCTACACCTTC
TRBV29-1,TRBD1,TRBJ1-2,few,CSVDTGQGVYGYTF,TGCAGCGTTGATACGGGACAGGGGGTCTATGGCTACACCTTC
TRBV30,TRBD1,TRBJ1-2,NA,CAWRVKGAGGYTF,TGTGCCTGGAGGGTGAAGGGGGCGGGGGGCTACACCTTC
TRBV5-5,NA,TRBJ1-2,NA,CASSLDESGYTF,TGTGCCAGCAGCTTGGACGAGTCTGGCTACACCTTC
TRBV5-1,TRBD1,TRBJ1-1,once,CASSPGDRASGEAFF,TGCGCCAGCAGCCCCGGGGACAGGGCGTCGGGTGAAGCTTTCTTT
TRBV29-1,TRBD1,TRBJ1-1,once,CSTEGTGYGGTEAFF,TGCAGCACGGAAGGGACAGGGTATGGAGGGACTGAAGCTTTCTTT
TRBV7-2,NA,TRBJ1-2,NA,CASSERTPNYGYTF,TGTGCCAGCAGCGAACGGACTCCAAACTATGGCTACACCTTC
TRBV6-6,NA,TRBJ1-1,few,CASTGWETEAFF,TGTGCCAGCACCGGGTGGGAGACTGAAGCTTTCTTT
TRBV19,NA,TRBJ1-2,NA,CASSIALSYGYTF,TGTGCCAGTAGTATAGCCCTCAGTTATGGCTACACCTTC
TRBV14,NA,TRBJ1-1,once,CASSQETGTRGAFF,TGTGCCAGCAGCCAAGAAACAGGGACCCGGGGAGCTTTCTTT
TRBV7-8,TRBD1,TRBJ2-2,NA,CASSPWDRVTGELFF,TGTGCCAGCAGCCCGTGGGACAGGGTAACCGGGGAGCTGTTTTTT
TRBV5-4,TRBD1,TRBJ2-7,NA,CASTFAPPARGHGEQYF,TGTGCCAGCACCTTTGCCCCTCCCGCCAGGGGGCACGGGGAGCAGTACTTC
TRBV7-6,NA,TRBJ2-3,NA,CASSLGPTGTSTDTQYF,TGTGCCAGCAGCTTAGGGCCAACAGGGACCAGCACAGATACGCAGTATTTT
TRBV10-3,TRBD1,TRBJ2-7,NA,CAISDRGLSSYEQYF,TGTGCCATCAGTGACAGGGGGCTCAGCTCCTACGAGCAGTACTTC
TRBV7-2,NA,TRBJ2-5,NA,CASSSGGGAGEETQYF,TGTGCCAGCAGTTCAGGAGGGGGGGCCGGGGAAGAGACCCAGTACTTC
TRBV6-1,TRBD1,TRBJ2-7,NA,CASSDPRQGRWGQYF,TGTGCCAGCAGTGACCCCAGACAGGGGCGGTGGGGACAGTACTTC
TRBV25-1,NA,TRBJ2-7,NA,CASSGTTVRGEQYF,TGTGCCAGCAGTGGAACGACAGTAAGAGGAGAGCAGTACTTC
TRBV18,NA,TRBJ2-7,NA,CASSGGETYEQYF,TGTGCCAGCTCAGGGGGCGAAACCTACGAGCAGTACTTC
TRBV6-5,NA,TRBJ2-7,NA,CASSYSQAYEQYF,TGTGCCAGCAGTTACTCACAGGCCTACGAGCAGTACTTC
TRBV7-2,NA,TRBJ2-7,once,CASSLRETYEQYF,TGTGCCAGCAGCTTAAGGGAGACCTACGAGCAGTACTTC
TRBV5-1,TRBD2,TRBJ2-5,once,CASSLGAGVETQYF,TGCGCCAGCAGCTTGGGAGCGGGGGTTGAGACCCAGTACTTC
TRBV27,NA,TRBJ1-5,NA,CASSASFNSNRPQHF,TGTGCCAGCAGTGCCAGTTTCAATAGCAATCGGCCCCAGCATTTT
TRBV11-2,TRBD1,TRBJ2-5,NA,CASSPRGPQETQYF,TGTGCCAGCAGCCCCAGGGGGCCCCAAGAGACCCAGTACTTC
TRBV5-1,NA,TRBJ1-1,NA,CASSLGSTPNTEAFF,TGCGCCAGCAGCTTGGGGTCTACCCCGAACACTGAAGCTTTCTTT
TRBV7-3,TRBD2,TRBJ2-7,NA,CASSRGGTSVQYF,TGTGCCAGCAGCCGGGGGGGGACCTCCGTGCAGTACTTC
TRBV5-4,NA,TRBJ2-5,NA,CATKRDQETQYF,TGTGCCACTAAGCGGGACCAAGAGACCCAGTACTTC
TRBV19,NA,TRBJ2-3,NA,CASSVAGFTDTQYF,TGTGCCAGTAGTGTCGCGGGGTTCACAGATACGCAGTATTTT
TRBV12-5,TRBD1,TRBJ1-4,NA,CASGPGQGDEKLFF,TGTGCTAGTGGTCCGGGACAGGGGGATGAAAAACTGTTTTTT
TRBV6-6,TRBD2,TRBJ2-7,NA,CASSRLAGSYEQYF,TGTGCCAGCAGCAGACTAGCGGGGAGCTACGAGCAGTACTTC
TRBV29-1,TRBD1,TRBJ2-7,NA,CSVEGMGTGGPYEQYF,TGCAGCGTTGAAGGGATGGGGACAGGGGGTCCCTACGAGCAGTACTTC
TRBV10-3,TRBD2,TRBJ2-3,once,CAISDSDGTSGAADTQYF,TGTGCCATCAGTGACTCCGACGGGACTAGCGGGGCTGCAGATACGCAGTATTTT
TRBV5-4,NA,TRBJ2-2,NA,CASSLDAMRTGELFF,TGTGCCAGCAGCTTGGACGCAATGAGGACCGGGGAGCTGTTTTTT
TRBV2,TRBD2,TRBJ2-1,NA,CASSGRLAGEYNEQFF,TGTGCCAGCAGTGGTAGACTAGCGGGAGAGTACAATGAGCAGTTCTTC
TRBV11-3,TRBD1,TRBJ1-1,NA,CASSLASGQGNTEAFF,TGTGCCAGCAGCTTAGCCTCCGGACAGGGGAACACTGAAGCTTTCTTT